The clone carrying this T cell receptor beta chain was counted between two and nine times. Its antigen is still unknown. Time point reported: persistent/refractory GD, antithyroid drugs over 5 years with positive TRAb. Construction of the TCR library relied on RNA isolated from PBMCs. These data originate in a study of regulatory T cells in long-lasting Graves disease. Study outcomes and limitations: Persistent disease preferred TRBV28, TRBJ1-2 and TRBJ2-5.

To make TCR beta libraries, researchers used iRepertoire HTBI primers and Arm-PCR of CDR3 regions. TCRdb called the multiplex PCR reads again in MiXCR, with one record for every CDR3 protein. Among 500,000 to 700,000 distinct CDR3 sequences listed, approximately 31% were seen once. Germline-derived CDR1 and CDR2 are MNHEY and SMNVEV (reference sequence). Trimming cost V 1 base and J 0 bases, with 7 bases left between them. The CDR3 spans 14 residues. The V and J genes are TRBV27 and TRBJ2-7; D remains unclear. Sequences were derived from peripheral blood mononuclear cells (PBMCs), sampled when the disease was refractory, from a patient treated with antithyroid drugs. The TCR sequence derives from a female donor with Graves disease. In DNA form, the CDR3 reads TGTGCCAGCAGTTTATTCAGAAGCTCCTACGAGCAGTACTTC. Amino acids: CASSLFRSSYEQYF.